These 15 T cell receptor beta chains share one sample of origin, sequenced in a study of kidney transplant recipient with SARS-CoV-2 infection. TCRdb independently ran MiXCR on the reads; one entry per CDR3 protein. Seen here are fewer than 250,000 distinct CDR3 sequences, around 28% observed once, and the top ten hold more than 6.5%. The sample was a blood sample, taken at baseline and on roughly day 110 from a kidney transplant recipient. Receptor source: a male patient between 25 and 40 years old who had COVID-19 and was a kidney transplant recipient. The graft donor may have contributed some T cells.

This clonotype was detected ten times or more. The chain combines TRBV6-2 or TRBV6-3 with TRBJ1-2; D gene ambiguous. Germline V gives CDR1 MNHEY, CDR2 SVGEGT. The CDR3 length is 17 residues. The V gene lost 5 bases and the J gene lost 4 bases, with 23 bases spanning the gap. In DNA form, the CDR3 reads TGTGCCAGCAGTCGGGAAACCTGCATCGGAAAGACCTATGGCTACACCTTC. Encoded protein: CASSRETCIGKTYGYTF.

Notes on this clonotype: Given a much more abundant clone one base away, this may be a read error. J is TRBJ1-6 and V is TRBV10-3; D perhaps matches TRBD1 (5 bases). There are 14 residues in the CDR3. Deletions cut 2 bases from V and 9 bases from J, with 11 bases between. Germline lookup yields CDR1 ENHRY and CDR2 SYGVKD. CDR3 loop: CAISEGTAGSPLHF. The CDR3 nucleotides are TGTGCCATCAGTGAGGGGACCGCCGGTTCACCCCTCCACTTT.

Remarks on this clonotype: Since a much larger clone is just one base distant, this may be a read error. CDR3 amino acids: CASSSSAGGLHEQFF. CDR3 coding DNA: TGTGCCAGCAGCTCTTCAGCGGGAGGCCTGCATGAGCAGTTCTTC. The genes are TRBV5-4 and TRBJ2-1, with TRBD2 matching over 9 bases. This CDR3 comprises 15 residues. Germline CDR1 is SGHNT and CDR2 is YYREEE (reference sequence). The ends lost 3 bases at V and 8 bases at J; junction bases unmatched: 9.

This clonotype was counted a single time. This may be a read error: a much more frequent sequence differs by one nucleotide. The missing conserved phenylalanine or tryptophan at the end of this CDR3 makes a read error likely. V and J are TRBV27 and TRBJ1-1; D perhaps matches TRBD1 (5 bases). Germline CDR1 reads MNHEY; CDR2 reads SMNVEV (reference sequence). Trimming pared 4 bases from V and 4 bases from J, leaving 10 bases between. This CDR3 is built from 13 residues. Here the CDR3 reads CASSWSGGTEAFL. The DNA of the CDR3 is TGTGCCAGCAGTTGGAGTGGGGGCACTGAAGCTTTCCTT.

Ten or more counts support this clonotype. V and J are TRBV12-3 or TRBV12-4 and TRBJ1-1, with D perhaps matching TRBD1 (6 bases). The length of the CDR3 is 14 residues. V was pared by 5 bases and J by 3 bases, with 13 bases between. The CDR3 DNA reads as TGTGCCAGCAGTAAACAGGGCAGGGACACTGAAGCTTTCTTT. This codes for CASSKQGRDTEAFF.

Many counts were recorded for this clonotype. The V gene is TRBV12-5, the J gene TRBJ2-5; tentatively, D is TRBD2 (6 bases). CDR1 LGHNT and CDR2 FRNRAP come from the germline V gene. This CDR3 has 15 residues. Trimming cost V 1 base and J 1 base, with 10 bases left between them. In nucleotides, the CDR3 is TGTGCTAGTGGTTTGGGGCTAGCGAGCCAAGAGACCCAGTACTTC. Translated: CASGLGLASQETQYF. Drawing the rest from reference TRBV12-5 and TRBJ2-5, the complete variable domain is DARVTQTPRHKVTEMGQEVTMRCQPILGHNTVFWYRQTMMQGLELLAYFRNRAPLDDSGMPKDRFSAEMPDATLATLKIQPSEPRDSAVYFCASGLGLASQETQYFGPGTRLLVL.

To note about this clonotype: A much larger clone sits a single nucleotide away, making a read error possible. The chain employs TRBV19 and TRBJ1-2; D is unclear. CDR1 is LNHDA, CDR2 SQIVND, per germline (reference sequence). This CDR3 is 13 amino acids long. The CDR3 spells CVSSEPNWRGYTF. The CDR3 DNA reads TGTGTCAGTAGCGAACCAAACTGGCGTGGCTACACCTTC.

Note on this clonotype: No conserved phenylalanine or tryptophan is present at the end of the CDR3, so a read error is the likely explanation. Because the CDR3's place on the DNA is in doubt, the DNA is left out and the CDR3 is given as listed by TCRdb. The V and J genes are TRBV8-2 and TRBJ2-6. TRBV8-2 is a pseudogene locus. Including both end residues, the CDR3 is 17 amino acids long. The CDR3 protein is CGTGVRITQSRANVLTL.

The CDR3 loop reads CASSQDRLPPPYNEQFF. Here the CDR3 DNA reads TGCGCCAGCAGCCAAGACCGTCTACCCCCCCCCTACAATGAGCAGTTCTTC. The chain has TRBV4-3 and TRBJ2-1; D remains ambiguous. CDR1 and CDR2 from the germline V gene are LGHNA and YSLEER. The V and J ends lost 0 bases and 2 bases respectively, with 14 bases between them. The CDR3 covers 17 residues.

Notes on this clonotype: This could be a read error, since a much larger clone is one nucleotide away. The gene calls are TRBV5-4 and TRBJ1-4; weak D call: TRBD1 (6 bases). The germline V and J ends were trimmed by 4 bases and 10 bases, with 23 bases remaining between them. This CDR3 has 16 residues. Germline-derived CDR1 and CDR2 are SGHNT and YYREEE (reference sequence). The CDR3: CASSPGRTEAEGKLFF. The CDR3 coding sequence is TGTGCCAGCAGCCCGGGGAGGACAGAGGCAGAGGGAAAACTGTTTTTT. The full variable domain, rest sourced from reference TRBV5-4 and TRBJ1-4, is ETGVTQSPTHLIKTRGQQVTLRCSSQSGHNTVSWYQQALGQGPQFIFQYYREEENGRGNFPPRFSGLQFPNYSSELNVNALELDDSALYLCASSPGRTEAEGKLFFGSGTQLSVL.

This clonotype has at least ten counts. The CDR3 DNA reads TGTGCCAGCAGTTTTCGGGACGGGGCAGATACGCAGTATTTT. Its translation: CASSFRDGADTQYF. The chain recombines TRBV27 with TRBJ2-3, with D perhaps assigned TRBD1 or TRBD2 (5 bases each). CDR1 MNHEY and CDR2 SMNVEV come from the germline V gene (reference sequence). The V gene lost 3 bases and the J gene lost 4 bases, with 11 bases spanning the gap. This CDR3 region has 14 residues.

This clonotype occurred many times. The rearrangement links TRBV18 to TRBJ2-7; D unclear. Germline V gene sequence: CDR1 KGHSH, CDR2 LQKENI. V dropped 6 bases and J dropped 0 bases, with 9 bases sitting between them. This CDR3 has 13 residues. CDR3 in DNA: TGTGCCAGCTCCGTGGGCCTCTCCTACGAGCAGTACTTC. Protein sequence: CASSVGLSYEQYF.

A word on this clonotype: A much more abundant neighbour one base away suggests this may be a read error. The V gene is TRBV20-1, the J gene TRBJ2-2, with D possibly being TRBD2 (6 bases). This CDR3 spans 16 amino acids. Looked up from germline, CDR1 is DFQATT and CDR2 is SNEGSKA (reference sequence). V lost 0 bases, J lost 9 bases, and 20 bases lay in between. CDR3 coding DNA: TGCAGTGCTAGAGATTTAGGAGGGAGTGGGCCTAGGGAGCTGTTTTTT. Translated: CSARDLGGSGPRELFF.

Worth noting for this clonotype: Since a much larger clone is just one base distant, this may be a read error. The chain carries TRBV7-9 and TRBJ2-2; D is perhaps TRBD1 or TRBD2 (6 bases each). The CDR3 sequence is 16 residues long. Germline V lookup: CDR1 SEHNR, CDR2 FQNEAQ (reference sequence). For the CDR3, the DNA is TGTGCCAACAGCCAAGGGGGGACACCCTACACCGGGGAGCTGTTTTTT. Protein product: CANSQGGTPYTGELFF.

This clonotype was seen a few times. The chain employs TRBV25-1 and TRBJ1-2; D not resolved. This CDR3 region has 17 residues. Germline V lookup: CDR1 MGHDK, CDR2 SYGVNS. The V gene lost 5 bases and the J gene lost 4 bases, with 23 bases spanning the gap. The CDR3 sequence is CASSTEIELGKTYGYTF. The DNA of the CDR3 is TGTGCCAGCAGTACTGAGATAGAACTGGGAAAGACCTATGGCTACACCTTC.